These 13 T cell receptor beta chains came from one sample sequenced in a study of Ad26.COV2.S vaccination and SARS-CoV-2 variants. This sample's treatment: about 20 received Ad26.COV2.S at low or high dose, single or two shots; about 5 received placebo; per-sample allocation not given. Day 63 after the first vaccine or placebo injection was the time point for sampling. Assay used: immunoSEQ multiplex PCR; TCRdb lists only in-frame clones, some missing. The sample consists of roughly 250,000 clones, around 88% of them appearing once. The sequencing used peripheral blood, collected in a trial of Ad26.COV2.S vaccine versus placebo. Receptors were obtained from a person between 18 and 59 years old who received the Ad26.COV2.S COVID-19 vaccine or a placebo.

The rearrangement uses TRBV4-1 and TRBJ2-6; no firm D call. This CDR3 has 16 amino acids. V lost 0 bases and J lost 0, with 6 bases in between. Germline V gene sequence: CDR1 MGHRA, CDR2 YSYEKL. CDR3 amino acids: CASSQEGNSGANVLTF. The CDR3 DNA sequence: TGCGCCAGCAGCCAAGAGGGGAACTCTGGGGCCAACGTCCTGACTTTC.

The chain couples TRBV21-1 to TRBJ2-7; TRBD1 is the table's D call, not checked against the DNA. TRBV21-1 has pseudogene status. This CDR3 spans 13 amino acids. CDR3 DNA: TGTGCCAGCAGCCCGACAGGGACCTACGAGCAGTACGTC. It encodes CASSPTGTYEQYV.

This clone occurred once. The chain carries TRBV5-1 and TRBJ2-1; TRBD2 might be the D (6 bases). Germline CDR1 reads SGHRS; CDR2 reads YFSETQ. This CDR3 comprises 12 residues. Trimming cost V 7 bases and J 6 bases, with 11 bases left between them. CDR3 DNA sequence: TGCGCCAGCGCCGACGGGGGCAATGAGCAGTTCTTC. Protein: CASADGGNEQFF.

The V and J genes are TRBV4-1 and TRBJ2-7; D unresolved. V dropped 2 bases and J dropped 3 bases, with 14 bases sitting between them. This CDR3 has 15 amino acids. Germline values: CDR1 MGHRA, CDR2 YSYEKL. The CDR3: CASSQQVNTYYEQYF. DNA of the CDR3: TGCGCCAGCAGCCAACAGGTGAATACTTACTACGAGCAGTACTTC.

This clone has more than one count but fewer than ten. The V and J genes are TRBV4-1 and TRBJ1-5, with D possibly being TRBD1 (5 bases). V gave up 2 bases and J gave up 2 bases, with 13 bases separating them. CDR1 is MGHRA and CDR2 is YSYEKL in the germline V gene. The CDR3 sequence is 16 residues long. CDR3 nucleotide sequence: TGCGCCAGCAGCCAACTATATACGGGGGGCAATCAGCCCCAGCATTTT. It codes for CASSQLYTGGNQPQHF.

This clone was observed a single time. The chain links TRBV7-2 to TRBJ2-5; D unresolved. This CDR3 contains 12 residues. The V end lost 2 bases, the J end lost 5 bases, and 6 bases lay between the germline ends. Germline V gene lookup returns CDR1 SGHTA and CDR2 FQGNSA. CDR3 coding DNA: TGTGCCAGCAGCTTATATCGGGAGACCCAGTACTTC. It codes for CASSLYRETQYF.

The chain uses TRBV7-9 and TRBJ2-3, with a weak D call TRBD2 (6 bases). CDR1 is SEHNR and CDR2 is FQNEAQ in the germline V gene (reference sequence). CDR3 length equals 16 residues. With 4 bases removed from V and 2 bases from J, the gap between germline ends came to 16 bases. The CDR3 reads CASSSTGTFTTDTQYF. CDR3 DNA sequence: TGTGCCAGCAGCTCCACCGGGACTTTTACCACAGATACGCAGTATTTT.

The rearrangement links TRBV7-3 to TRBJ1-1; D is unclear. V dropped 5 bases and J dropped 0 bases, with 10 bases sitting between them. The CDR3 is 14 amino acids. Germline values: CDR1 SGHTA, CDR2 FQGTGA. The CDR3 region has the DNA TGTGCCAGCAGCCCAGGACGGATGAACACTGAAGCTTTCTTT. It specifies CASSPGRMNTEAFF.

This sequence joins TRBV7-2 and TRBJ2-2, with D uncertain. The CDR3 length is 12 residues. Germline lookup yields CDR1 SGHTA and CDR2 FQGNSA. Between the trimmed V and J ends, which lost 2 bases and 7 bases, there was a span of 5 bases. This CDR3 reads CASSLKGGELFF. The CDR3 nucleotides are TGTGCCAGCAGCTTAAAGGGCGGGGAGCTGTTTTTT.

The rearrangement links TRBV7-9 to TRBJ1-6, with TRBD1 as a possible D gene (5 bases). The length of the CDR3 is 13 residues. Trimming cost V 7 bases and J 5 bases, with 9 bases left between them. Germline V gene lookup returns CDR1 SEHNR and CDR2 FQNEAQ (reference sequence). The CDR3 loop is CASTLGDNSPLHF. The CDR3 DNA reads as TGTGCCAGCACCCTAGGGGATAATTCACCCCTCCACTTT.

This rearrangement joins TRBV20-1 to TRBJ1-2; no reliable D call. The CDR3 loop spans 11 amino acids. V lost 1 base and J 5 bases, leaving 5 bases between the germline ends. The germline V gene encodes CDR1 DFQATT and CDR2 SNEGSKA (reference sequence). Here the CDR3 DNA reads TGCAGTGCTAGAGGTGGTTATGGCTACACCTTC. Protein sequence: CSARGGYGYTF.

This rearrangement joins TRBV7-3 to TRBJ2-2; no reliable D call. Germline V lookup: CDR1 SGHTA, CDR2 FQGTGA. The length of the CDR3 is 12 residues. V lost 1 base and J 5 bases, leaving 2 bases between the germline ends. The CDR3 nucleotides read TGTGCCAGCAGCTTAAGGACCGGGGAGCTGTTTTTT. It encodes CASSLRTGELFF.

The rearrangement joins TRBV4-3 to TRBJ2-3; D possibly corresponds to TRBD2 (7 bases). The CDR3 has 15 amino acids. Germline lookup yields CDR1 LGHNA and CDR2 YSLEER. Trimming cost V 6 bases and J 6 bases, with 19 bases left between them. The CDR3 DNA reads as TGCGCCAGCAGGGTGGGGGCGGGAGCGTCTGATACGCAGTATTTT. It encodes CASRVGAGASDTQYF.